This is a list of T cell receptor beta chains from one sample in a study of identical twins. From the 5' RACE reads, TCRdb called clonotypes with MiXCR, one entry per CDR3 protein. The sample contains a few hundred thousand distinct CDR3 sequences, about 10% of which appear only once. Sequences were obtained from naive T cells sorted from blood. The receptor source for this set is a woman aged 45-59 years in good health. CDR3s leave out the opening cysteine and the closing phenylalanine or tryptophan. The size entry is marked missing in some rows and otherwise reads once, few, many or a size class.

J gene | clone size | V gene | CDR3 protein
TRBJ1-4 | . | TRBV4-2 | ASTLTETATNEKLF
TRBJ1-1 | many | TRBV20-1 | SAPFTVTEAF
TRBJ1-1 | many | TRBV12-3/TRBV12-4 | ASSNTVATEAF
TRBJ2-2 | few | TRBV27 | ASSLTRLGTGELF
TRBJ1-1 | few | TRBV7-9 | ASTESGGENTEAF
TRBJ2-6 | few | TRBV15 | ATSRGGETGANVLT
TRBJ2-2 | few | TRBV20-1 | SANPLAENTGELF
TRBJ2-5 | once | TRBV7-6 | ASSLAVGAPGAHY
TRBJ2-7 | . | TRBV5-5 | ASSLGDVGSAYEQY
TRBJ2-1 | once | TRBV10-2 | ASFGSLAGAPWDEQF
TRBJ1-5 | many | TRBV7-9 | ASSPGGDQPQH
TRBJ1-3 | . | TRBV6-5 | ASSPTRGGGGNTIY
TRBJ2-2 | few | TRBV2 | ASSEKLPSLNTGELF
TRBJ2-1 | many | TRBV6-6 | ASSYPNSEQF
TRBJ2-5 | . | TRBV30 | AWSCSGRARETQY
TRBJ2-7 | . | TRBV9 | ASSVETGYEQY
TRBJ2-1 | many | TRBV6-5 | ASGDTYNEQF
TRBJ2-2 | few | TRBV4-1 | ASSQAPGGSSGELF
TRBJ2-3 | . | TRBV7-9 | ASSLATGGPTDTQY
TRBJ2-6 | few | TRBV20-1 | SAVGRSGANVLT
TRBJ2-1 | few | TRBV18 | ASSPIAGATYNEQF
TRBJ2-1 | . | TRBV6-6 | ASSYSNKRTGGAYNEQF
TRBJ2-7 | . | TRBV2 | ASSERGAPSVQY
TRBJ1-2 | few | TRBV4-2 | ASRSPGSSYGYT
TRBJ2-5 | . | TRBV29-1 | SVDGLGMRTSQETQY
TRBJ2-3 | . | TRBV27 | ASRYDSTDTQY
TRBJ2-5 | . | TRBV14 | ASSPLGGQTQETQY
TRBJ2-1 | few | TRBV3-1 | ASSQDKRLAGDIYNEQF
TRBJ2-3 | few | TRBV4-1 | ASGRQGAGDTQY
TRBJ2-1 | many | TRBV24-1 | ATMRAGNNEQF
TRBJ2-5 | many | TRBV12-3/TRBV12-4 | ASSLTGRETQY
TRBJ2-1 | . | TRBV20-1 | SAPLGTRKGEQF
TRBJ1-5 | . | TRBV6-5 | ASSPRQVQPQH
TRBJ2-1 | . | TRBV7-9 | ASSKGQGQGSYNEQF